This T cell receptor (beta chain) was captured by sequencing in a study of shared clonotypes between healthy human individuals. Study results and limitations: Genetic and exposure-history diversity was limited by the few donors. Blood alone was sampled, and tissue repertoires likely differ.

Details on this clone: The antigen is not known.

Deep was the level used in running the assay. Sequencing was performed on unsorted PBMC DNA using ten immunoSEQ deep assay plates. Sequencing used immunoSEQ multiplex PCR; TCRdb keeps in-frame clones, though not all of them. The top ten hold roughly 12% of the sample, which has 450,000 to 500,000 clones, 81% seen once. J was trimmed by 7 bases and V by 6 bases; bases with no gene match: 4. In germline, CDR1 is MNHNS, CDR2 SASEGT. The CDR3 has 13 amino acids. This TCR was sampled from a woman aged 40 to 50 in good health. Some clones in this sample may be carry-over from other donors' samples. The chain joins TRBV6-1 to TRBJ2-1, with 9 bases lining up with TRBD1. Sequencing was performed on PBMCs. The CDR3 protein is CASRGGTGNEQFF. The CDR3 region has the DNA TGTGCCAGCAGGGGGGGGACAGGGAATGAGCAGTTCTTC.